A selection of T cell receptor beta chains follows, all from one sample in a study of T cells in Graves' hyperthyroidism and ophthalmopathy. In TCRdb, the multiplex PCR reads were re-called with MiXCR into one record per CDR3 protein. In the table there are hundreds of thousands of distinct CDR3 sequences, 19% of which are singletons. Specimen: blood. The receptors derive from a young woman with Graves' hyperthyroidism. Both conserved end residues are part of each CDR3. Fields, in order: clone size, V gene, CDR3 protein. Clone size appears in some rows only: once, few, many, or a class for an expanded clone.

>few|TRBV7-6
CASSSGGNGGEKLFF
>many|TRBV10-3
CAISVGLSSYEQYF
>many|TRBV15
CATSRVGQGHEQYF
>many|TRBV4-2
CASSPASGGAYEQYF
>many|TRBV12-3/TRBV12-4
CASRPDRKNTEAFF
>many|TRBV28
CAIQQTGFSNQPQHF
>-|TRBV28
CASSAPEGLNQPQHF
>many|TRBV6-5
CASSYSFSGSSYNSPLHF
>many|TRBV10-3
CAISGTGMANTEAFF
>-|TRBV2
CASKGQGARLNSPLHF
>-|TRBV5-1
CASTIRGQAPYEQYF
>many|TRBV2
CASSEAYGYTF
>few|TRBV27
CASSYLIQPQHF
>few|TRBV29-1
CSVRQGSGQPQHF
>many|TRBV12-3/TRBV12-4
CASRPTWTGGNQPQHF
>once|TRBV12-3/TRBV12-4
CASSLYEGLGYGYTF
>many|TRBV6-4
CASTPSFEDTEAFF
>few|TRBV6-1
CASSRQGWSGELCF
>many|TRBV6-1
CASSESTGPYGYTF
>-|TRBV6-5
CASSSIRGGFYGYTF
>few|TRBV12-3/TRBV12-4
CASGGDTFNYGYTF
>many|TRBV29-1
CSVQVGTGGNRELFF
>many|TRBV7-6
CASSLGLGTGKQETQYF
>-|TRBV7-3
CASSLSLRGRPLNIKYF
>many|TRBV5-1
CASSLDSPGRGIYGYTF
>many|TRBV28
CASSVLLETQYF
>once|TRBV5-1
CASSLGTGLNMNTEAFF
>many|TRBV6-1
CASSEYSNYGYTF
>many|TRBV10-3
CAIRQGGGYTF
>many|TRBV14
CASSQADRDTEAFF
>few|TRBV9
CASSVGDTIYF
>many|TRBV30
CAWRRGNTEAFF
>many|TRBV20-1
CSARGGEFNYEQYF
>many|TRBV30
CAWIKQGVNTEAFF
>few|TRBV14
CASSQEWEKAFF
>many|TRBV10-3
CAITLDSDMGYTF
>many|TRBV28
CASSLSPSTRTAKNIQYF
>many|TRBV6-5
CASSYSFAGRDEQYF
>-|TRBV7-8
CASSLLGKAFF
>-|TRBV6-5
CASSFRQGNYHGYTF
>many|TRBV11-1
CASSPYGRRWPEAFF
>-|TRBV7-9
CASSLSRTLLAKNIQYF